This T cell receptor (beta chain) was identified in a study of low-dose radiotherapy and immunotherapy resistance in tumors. This clonotype was counted ten times or more. In germline, CDR1 is LGHDT, CDR2 YNNKEL (reference sequence). This CDR3 comprises 13 residues. Trimming stripped 4 bases from V and 7 bases from J, with 13 bases between. First-strand cDNA relied on TRAV- and TRBV-specific primers spanning alpha and beta chains. The authors amplified TCRs for about 20 PCR cycles with a constant-region primer and a V-primer adapter. TCRdb ran MiXCR on the reads and lists one entry per CDR3 protein. The data show 64,000 or so distinct CDR3 sequences, less than 30% seen once. Indicated time point: before trial treatment. Donors were dosed with nivolumab and ipilimumab; they also received aspirin, low-dose cyclophosphamide and low-dose radiotherapy. The patients who were eligible all carried advanced solid tumors that lacked tumor-infiltrating lymphocytes, meaning the tumors were TIL-negative.

The chain employs TRBV3-1 and TRBJ1-2, with D perhaps matching TRBD1 (5 bases). Sequenced material: PBMCs, taken before treatment. The TCR originated in a male donor with rectosigmoid adenocarcinoma. The CDR3 reads CASSPGASRGYTF. CDR3 DNA: TGTGCCAGCAGCCCCGGGGCCTCACGTGGCTACACCTTC.